A selection of T cell receptor beta chains follows, all from one sample in a study of blood T cell repertoires in COVID-19. Assay used: immunoSEQ multiplex PCR; TCRdb lists only in-frame clones, some missing. This table has approximately 98,000 clones, less than 75% appearing once. Sequencing was done on a sample of peripheral blood. The receptors stem from a woman in her thirties or forties with acute or convalescent COVID-19. The CDR3 runs from the conserved cysteine through the conserved F or W. A D gene is named only where the DNA matches it firmly. Clone size, where shown, is once, few, many, or a class for clones that have expanded.

TRBV5-5,TRBJ2-1,.,TRBD2,CASSLGLAVVNEQFF,TGTGCCAGCAGCTTGGGACTAGCGGTGGTGAATGAGCAGTTCTTC
TRBV10-1,TRBJ1-4,.,TRBD1,CASSAGQVLGKLFF,TGCGCCAGCAGTGCCGGACAGGTCTTGGGAAAACTGTTTTTT
TRBV6-4,TRBJ2-7,.,.,CASSELQAYEQYF,TGTGCCAGCAGTGAACTCCAGGCCTACGAGCAGTACTTC
TRBV5-1,TRBJ2-1,.,.,CASSLYDREVGEQFF,TGCGCCAGCAGCTTGTATGATCGCGAGGTGGGTGAGCAGTTCTTC
TRBV2,TRBJ2-5,.,TRBD1,CASSRQGWKETQYF,TGTGCCAGCAGTCGACAGGGGTGGAAAGAGACCCAGTACTTC
TRBV4-1,TRBJ2-4,.,.,CASSQGPGENIQYF,TGCGCCAGCAGCCAAGGGCCCGGGGAGAACATTCAGTACTTC
TRBV19,TRBJ2-3,.,TRBD1,CASSTRQGRRTDTQYF,TGTGCCAGTAGTACCAGACAGGGAAGAAGGACAGATACGCAGTATTTT
TRBV3-1/TRBV3-2,TRBJ1-2,.,TRBD1,CASSQGTGFGYTF,TGTGCCAGCAGCCAAGGGACAGGGTTTGGCTACACCTTC
TRBV11-2,TRBJ2-4,.,.,CASSSRLAKNIQYF,TGTGCCAGCAGCTCCAGACTAGCCAAAAACATTCAGTACTTC
TRBV4-1,TRBJ1-6,.,TRBD1,CASSPGTGFSRTPLHF,TGCGCCAGCAGCCCCGGGACAGGGTTTTCGAGAACACCCCTCCACTTT
TRBV11-2,TRBJ2-4,.,.,CASSSLIRTENIQYF,TGTGCCAGCAGCTCGTTGATTCGGACAGAAAACATTCAGTACTTC
TRBV11-2,TRBJ1-2,.,TRBD1,CASSSYRDRGNYGYTF,TGTGCCAGCAGCTCTTACCGGGACAGGGGTAATTATGGCTACACCTTC
TRBV11-2,TRBJ2-7,.,TRBD1,CASSLEDRAGYEQYF,TGTGCCAGCAGCTTAGAAGACAGGGCCGGCTACGAGCAGTACTTC
TRBV9,TRBJ1-4,once,.,CASSVAAGWGDEKLFF,TGTGCCAGCAGCGTAGCGGCAGGGTGGGGGGATGAAAAACTGTTTTTT